Below are 28 T cell receptor beta chains sequenced from a single sample in a study of shared clonotypes between healthy human individuals. Assay: immunoSEQ multiplex PCR; the TCRdb copy retains only in-frame clones and omits some. The sample holds 2 million to 2.5 million clones; roughly 90% are singletons and the top ten take 0.37%. The sequenced sample was naive CD4+ T cells from PBMCs. Subset described: CD45RA+ positively selected. These receptors came from a man aged 18 to 29 in good health. Some clones in this sample may be carry-over from other donors' samples.

The chain employs TRBV6-6 and TRBJ1-5; D remains unclear. This CDR3 is built from 14 residues. The germline gives CDR1 MNHNY, CDR2 SVGAGI (reference sequence). The germline V and J ends were trimmed by 0 bases and 5 bases, with 8 bases remaining between them. The DNA of the CDR3 is TGTGCCAGCAGTTACTCCTTAAATGATCAGCCCCAGCATTTT. Translating it yields CASSYSLNDQPQHF.

This sequence joins TRBV11-2 and TRBJ2-7; TRBD2 matches at 7 bases. The CDR3 has 15 amino acids. The V gene's germline CDR1 is SGHAT and CDR2 FQNNGV. V lost 5 bases to trimming and J lost 10 bases; unmatched junction nucleotides: 17. The CDR3 coding sequence is TGTGCCAGCAGCCCCTTAGCGGGCGAGCATACTAATCAGTACTTC. This gives the protein CASSPLAGEHTNQYF.

This clone was seen only once. The chain employs TRBV5-1 and TRBJ2-5, with 8 bases lining up with TRBD1. The length of the CDR3 is 14 residues. Per germline, CDR1 SGHRS and CDR2 YFSETQ. Losses at the gene ends were 3 bases for V and 3 bases for J; bases not matched to a gene: 4. CDR3 DNA sequence: TGCGCCAGCAGCTCCCTGACAGGGGAAGAGACCCAGTACTTC. Protein sequence: CASSSLTGEETQYF.

Notes on this clone: The same CDR3 arises from other DNA sequences in this sample as well. The chain uses TRBV5-1 and TRBJ2-7; TRBD2 agrees at 9 bases. Losses at the gene ends were 0 bases for V and 2 bases for J; bases not matched to a gene: 3. Germline V CDR1 and CDR2: SGHRS, YFSETQ. The CDR3 spans 15 residues. The CDR3 reads CASSLVSGSPYEQYF. DNA for the CDR3: TGCGCCAGCAGCTTGGTTAGCGGGAGTCCCTACGAGCAGTACTTC.

This chain connects TRBV6-1 to TRBJ2-7; 8 nucleotides line up with TRBD1. The germline gives CDR1 MNHNS, CDR2 SASEGT. Trimming took 10 bases from V and 2 from J; bases not matched to a gene: 10. This CDR3 spans 14 amino acids. The CDR3 bases are TGTGCCACCATGCCCGGGACAGGCGCCTACGAGCAGTACTTC. Amino acid sequence: CATMPGTGAYEQYF.

This chain connects TRBV28 to TRBJ1-1; 9 positions agree with TRBD1. The V gene's germline CDR1 is MDHEN and CDR2 SYDVKM. The length of the CDR3 is 15 residues. The V and J ends lost 2 bases and 6 bases, in that order; junction bases with no gene match: 7. CDR3: CASSLIGTGYPEAFF. The DNA of the CDR3 is TGTGCCAGCAGTTTAATTGGGACAGGGTACCCTGAAGCTTTCTTT.

The rearrangement links TRBV4-1 to TRBJ1-4; the match to TRBD1 covers 8 bases. Germline CDR1 reads MGHRA; CDR2 reads YSYEKL. V shed 4 bases and J 7 bases; nucleotides not matched to a gene: 8. The length of the CDR3 is 15 residues. This CDR3 reads CASSRSGTGIEKLFF. In nucleotides, the CDR3 is TGCGCCAGCAGCCGGTCCGGGACAGGAATTGAAAAACTGTTTTTT.

This chain uses TRBV5-6 with TRBJ2-1, with D possibly matching TRBD2 (5 bases). V lost 2 bases, J lost 0 bases, and 15 bases lay in between. The V gene's germline CDR1 is SGHDT and CDR2 YYEEEE. The CDR3 is 17 amino acids. CDR3 in DNA: TGTGCCAGCAGCTTTTTCACTAGTGGGAACTCCTACAATGAGCAGTTCTTC. This sequence encodes CASSFFTSGNSYNEQFF.

Concerning this clone itself: At the DNA level, this CDR3 is encoded by other sequences in the same sample as well. The J gene is TRBJ2-5, the V gene TRBV11-2, with no clear D. The V gene's germline CDR1 is SGHAT and CDR2 FQNNGV. The CDR3 contains 11 residues. V was clipped by 4 bases and J by 3 bases, with 3 bases between them. Here the CDR3 reads CASSSEETQYF. The CDR3 DNA follows: TGTGCCAGCAGCTCTGAAGAGACCCAGTACTTC.

The genes are TRBV4-3 and TRBJ2-1; D ambiguous. This CDR3 region has 15 residues. From germline, CDR1 is LGHNA and CDR2 YSLEER. V lost 1 base and J lost 8, with 15 bases in between. CDR3 loop: CASSQVYPRSDEQFF. The CDR3 DNA is TGCGCCAGCAGCCAAGTATACCCTAGGAGCGATGAGCAGTTCTTC.

The chain combines TRBV18 with TRBJ1-2; D may be TRBD1 (5 bases). V lost 6 bases, J lost 4 bases, and 15 bases lay in between. CDR3 length: 14 residues. CDR1 is KGHSH, CDR2 LQKENI, per germline. CDR3 in DNA: TGTGCCAGCTCGGAAGGGACCGCGGTCTATGGCTACACCTTC. This sequence encodes CASSEGTAVYGYTF.

The rearrangement joins TRBV29-1 to TRBJ2-3, with TRBD2 identical over 8 bases. This CDR3 has 14 amino acids. Germline loops: CDR1 SQVTM, CDR2 ANQGSEA. V shed 7 bases, J shed 4 bases, and the junction held 10 bases outside the gene matches. CDR3 region: CSGRLALEADTQYF. In nucleotides, the CDR3 is TGCAGCGGCCGACTAGCGCTTGAAGCAGATACGCAGTATTTT.

This chain uses TRBV7-2 with TRBJ1-2; D may be TRBD1 (5 bases). With 4 bases removed from V and 7 bases from J, the gap between germline ends came to 13 bases. This CDR3 has 13 amino acids. Germline-derived CDR1 and CDR2 are SGHTA and FQGNSA. The CDR3 reads CASSSSGYFGYTF. The DNA of the CDR3 is TGTGCCAGCAGCTCTTCAGGGTACTTTGGCTACACCTTC.

This chain links TRBV5-8 with TRBJ2-7, with a possible D match to TRBD1 (6 bases). The CDR3 runs 14 residues. V lost 4 bases and J lost 0, with 11 bases in between. Germline lookup yields CDR1 SGHTS and CDR2 YDEGEE. CDR3 region: CASSRTGFSYEQYF. The CDR3 DNA follows: TGTGCCAGCAGCCGAACAGGGTTCTCCTACGAGCAGTACTTC.

CDR3 sequence: CASSGQFAYEQYF. CDR3 sequence (DNA): TGTGCCAGCAGTGGTCAATTTGCCTACGAGCAGTACTTC. V is TRBV7-2 and J is TRBJ2-7; no definite D call. Trimming shortened V by 6 bases and J by 2 bases, and 11 bases separated the two germline ends. The length of the CDR3 is 13 residues. Germline CDR1 and CDR2: SGHTA and FQGNSA.

A note on this clone: Other DNA sequences in the sample encode the same CDR3. The rearrangement uses TRBV20-1 and TRBJ2-5; a weak D match, TRBD2 (6 bases). This CDR3 spans 11 amino acids. Germline V gene sequence: CDR1 DFQATT, CDR2 SNEGSKA (reference sequence). V lost 6 bases and J 5 bases, leaving 10 bases between the germline ends. DNA for the CDR3: TGCAGTGCCCGCGGAGGGGAGACCCAGTACTTC. Amino acids: CSARGGETQYF.

The genes are TRBV5-4 and TRBJ2-5; D may match TRBD1 or TRBD2 (6 bases each). The length of the CDR3 is 13 residues. V shed 5 bases and J shed 4 bases, with 12 bases lying between them. Per the germline V gene, CDR1 is SGHNT and CDR2 is YYREEE (reference sequence). The CDR3 sequence is CASRSGGRETQYF. As DNA, the CDR3 is TGTGCCAGCAGGTCCGGGGGCCGAGAGACCCAGTACTTC.

V is TRBV6-1 and J is TRBJ1-3; 7 nucleotides agree with TRBD1. This CDR3 region has 15 residues. V lost 3 bases, J lost 4 bases, and 6 bases stayed unmatched. Germline V gene lookup returns CDR1 MNHNS and CDR2 SASEGT. The CDR3 protein is CASSETGNPGNTIYF. As DNA, the CDR3 is TGTGCCAGCAGTGAGACAGGGAACCCCGGAAACACCATATATTTT.

The V and J genes are TRBV20-1 and TRBJ1-1, with unresolved D. The CDR3 loop spans 11 amino acids. Germline-derived CDR1 and CDR2 are DFQATT and SNEGSKA (reference sequence). The germline V and J ends were trimmed by 2 bases and 7 bases, with 8 bases remaining between them. CDR3 sequence (DNA): TGCAGTGCTAGAAGAAGGAATGAAGCTTTCTTT. Amino acid sequence: CSARRRNEAFF.

The genes are TRBV6-6 and TRBJ2-3; TRBD1 might be the D (5 bases). V gave up 0 bases and J gave up 1 base, with 5 bases separating them. Germline V gene sequence: CDR1 MNHNY, CDR2 SVGAGI (reference sequence). CDR3 length equals 14 residues. The CDR3 DNA follows: TGTGCCAGCAGTTACTCGGGGCGCACAGATACGCAGTATTTT. It is translated as CASSYSGRTDTQYF.

The rearrangement uses TRBV27 and TRBJ2-1; D gene ambiguous. This CDR3 region has 15 residues. V was trimmed by 5 bases and J by 4 bases, leaving 15 bases between them. Germline lookup yields CDR1 MNHEY and CDR2 SMNVEV (reference sequence). The CDR3: CASSPQRDSYNEQFF. CDR3 in DNA: TGTGCCAGCAGTCCACAGCGAGACTCATACAATGAGCAGTTCTTC.

V gene TRBV19 combines with J gene TRBJ2-7, with a weak D call TRBD2 (6 bases). Germline V gives CDR1 LNHDA, CDR2 SQIVND (reference sequence). CDR3 size: 12 residues. The germline V and J ends were trimmed by 3 bases and 5 bases, with 8 bases remaining between them. This CDR3 reads CASSMGGDEQYF. In DNA, the CDR3 is TGTGCCAGTAGTATGGGGGGAGACGAGCAGTACTTC. The whole variable domain, remainder taken from reference TRBV19 and TRBJ2-7, is DGGITQSPKYLFRKEGQNVTLSCEQNLNHDAMYWYRQDPGQGLRLIYYSQIVNDFQKGDIAEGYSVSREKKESFPLTVTSAQKNPTAFYLCASSMGGDEQYFGPGTRLTVT.

This clone was detected once. The chain recombines TRBV11-2 with TRBJ2-1; no clear D gene. The germline gives CDR1 SGHAT, CDR2 FQNNGV. This CDR3 contains 11 residues. The ends were cut back, 6 bases at V and 9 bases at J, with 9 bases in the middle. The CDR3 DNA follows: TGTGCCAGCAGAAACTATATTGAGCAGTTCTTC. Protein: CASRNYIEQFF.

The J gene is TRBJ2-3, the V gene TRBV18; 8 nucleotides line up with TRBD2. This CDR3 is 16 amino acids long. V gave up 3 bases and J gave up 4 bases; unmatched junction bases: 9. Germline assignment: CDR1 KGHSH and CDR2 LQKENI. This CDR3 is CASSPTSGSFPDTQYF. The DNA for the CDR3 is TGTGCCAGCTCACCCACAAGCGGGAGCTTCCCAGATACGCAGTATTTT.

The chain uses TRBV4-3 and TRBJ2-1; D unresolved. In germline, CDR1 is LGHNA, CDR2 YSLEER. V was trimmed by 0 bases and J by 0 bases, leaving 21 bases between them. CDR3 length: 20 residues. CDR3: CASSQEWWGSPSSSYNEQFF. CDR3 coding DNA: TGCGCCAGCAGCCAAGAATGGTGGGGTAGCCCATCGAGCTCCTACAATGAGCAGTTCTTC.

The chain joins TRBV5-1 to TRBJ2-1, with 12 positions matching TRBD2. This CDR3 has 16 amino acids. J gave up 8 bases and V 2 bases, and 8 bases lay outside the gene matches. Germline V CDR1 and CDR2: SGHRS, YFSETQ. The CDR3 DNA reads TGCGCCAGCAGCTTAGTGACTAGCGGGAGTATTGATGAGCAGTTCTTC. Residues: CASSLVTSGSIDEQFF.

The chain joins TRBV2 to TRBJ2-2, with 7 bases lining up with TRBD1. This CDR3 contains 15 residues. Germline V gene sequence: CDR1 SNHLY, CDR2 FYNNEI. J lost 2 bases, V lost 8 bases, and 8 bases had no gene match. CDR3 coding DNA: TGTGCCAGCGGGGGTAGGGGGCGTAACACCGGGGAGCTGTTTTTT. Translating it yields CASGGRGRNTGELFF.

This chain connects TRBV7-2 to TRBJ1-4; D is possibly TRBD1 (5 bases). V was cut by 5 bases and J by 3 bases, with 16 bases left in between. This CDR3 contains 16 residues. Germline CDR1 reads SGHTA; CDR2 reads FQGNSA. DNA of the CDR3: TGTGCCAGCAGCCGTAGAACAGGCTTTGCTAATGAAAAACTGTTTTTT. It specifies CASSRRTGFANEKLFF.